Listed here are 31 T cell receptor beta chains from one sample, sequenced in a study of T cell responses to AZD1222 COVID-19 vaccine. Measured with immunoSEQ multiplex PCR; TCRdb has only the in-frame clones, and not every one. The data show 150,000 to 200,000 clones, around 90% seen once. The input for sequencing was peripheral blood, taken 28 days after the second AZD1222 dose. The receptors were gathered from an adult who received the AZD1222 COVID-19 vaccine.

The V gene is TRBV27, the J gene TRBJ1-2; D possibly corresponds to TRBD1 (5 bases). The CDR3 covers 15 residues. Per the germline V gene, CDR1 is MNHEY and CDR2 is SMNVEV (reference sequence). Between the trimmed V and J ends, which lost 3 bases and 6 bases, there was a span of 17 bases. In DNA form, the CDR3 reads TGTGCCAGCAGTTTGGGGCCGCCTTGGAGGGATGGCTACACCTTC. Protein: CASSLGPPWRDGYTF.

This chain joins TRBV4-1 and TRBJ1-5; a possible D gene is TRBD1 (6 bases). Trimming pared 3 bases from V and 3 bases from J, leaving 9 bases between. Per the germline V gene, CDR1 is MGHRA and CDR2 is YSYEKL. The CDR3 extends over 14 amino acids. The CDR3 spells CASSHGQLNQPQHF. In DNA form, the CDR3 reads TGCGCCAGCAGCCATGGACAGCTCAATCAGCCCCAGCATTTT.

This chain joins TRBV5-1 and TRBJ1-3; D may be TRBD1 (5 bases). Germline CDR1 SGHRS, CDR2 YFSETQ. With 2 bases removed from V and 0 bases from J, the gap between germline ends came to 12 bases. This CDR3 contains 16 residues. For the CDR3, the DNA is TGCGCCAGCAGCTTTTTAACAGGAATCTCTGGAAACACCATATATTTT. Encoded protein: CASSFLTGISGNTIYF.

The gene calls are TRBV6-5 and TRBJ1-2, with 8 positions matching TRBD1. V lost 0 bases and J lost 3; bases outside the gene matches: 3. The CDR3 consists of 15 residues. The germline gives CDR1 MNHEY, CDR2 SVGAGI. The CDR3: CASSYSDRAYYGYTF. CDR3 DNA sequence: TGTGCCAGCAGTTACTCGGACAGGGCCTACTATGGCTACACCTTC.

This sequence joins TRBV19 and TRBJ1-5, with 11 bases that match TRBD1. Trimming took 6 bases from V and 3 from J; bases not matched to a gene: 10. Germline V CDR1 and CDR2: LNHDA, SQIVND (reference sequence). This CDR3 contains 17 residues. This CDR3 is CASSPWGGQGVNQPQHF. In DNA form, the CDR3 reads TGTGCCAGTAGCCCATGGGGGGGACAGGGGGTCAATCAGCCCCAGCATTTT.

V usage is TRBV24-1 and J usage is TRBJ1-2; D is uncertain. The CDR3 length is 12 residues. The germline V and J ends were trimmed by 3 bases and 6 bases, with 7 bases remaining between them. The V gene's germline CDR1 is KGHDR and CDR2 SFDVKD. CDR3 residues: CATSDGRHGYTF. CDR3 DNA sequence: TGTGCCACCAGTGATGGACGTCATGGCTACACCTTC.

This clone was observed once. The chain is built from TRBV2 and TRBJ2-7; D gene uncertain. This CDR3 is built from 14 residues. Germline V gene sequence: CDR1 SNHLY, CDR2 FYNNEI. The germline V and J ends were trimmed by 8 bases and 3 bases, with 17 bases remaining between them. Written as DNA, the CDR3 is TGTGCCAGCCTTGAGAGCCCATCCAACTACGAGCAGTACTTC. Translation gives CASLESPSNYEQYF.

This clone was seen only once. The chain recombines TRBV9 with TRBJ1-1; D is possibly TRBD1 (6 bases). V lost 4 bases to trimming and J lost 2 bases, with 15 bases between them. CDR1 is SGDLS and CDR2 is YYNGEE in the germline V gene. This CDR3 is 15 amino acids long. CDR3 protein: CASSITGQQNTEAFF. The CDR3 DNA is TGTGCCAGCAGCATCACAGGACAGCAAAACACTGAAGCTTTCTTT.

J is TRBJ1-1 and V is TRBV7-2; the match to TRBD1 covers 9 bases. After removal of 2 bases from V and 6 bases from J, the junction contained 7 bases not matched to a gene. This CDR3 is built from 15 residues. Germline CDR1 and CDR2: SGHTA and FQGNSA. The DNA of the CDR3 is TGTGCCAGCAGCTTATTCAGGACAGGGGTTTCTGAAGCTTTCTTT. Residues: CASSLFRTGVSEAFF.

This chain connects TRBV5-1 to TRBJ2-2, with 11 bases fitting TRBD2. CDR3 size: 18 residues. The germline CDR1 and CDR2 sequences are SGHRS and YFSETQ. J gave up 8 bases and V 2 bases, and 14 bases lay outside the gene matches. CDR3 loop: CASSLRAPSGGPAGELFF. As DNA, the CDR3 is TGCGCCAGCAGCTTAAGAGCTCCTAGCGGGGGGCCCGCGGGGGAGCTGTTTTTT.

The chain couples TRBV18 to TRBJ1-1; D may be TRBD1 (5 bases). The CDR3 covers 13 residues. Germline V gene lookup returns CDR1 KGHSH and CDR2 LQKENI. V lost 5 bases and J lost 4, with 11 bases in between. Here the CDR3 reads CASSEGLGTEAFF. The CDR3 DNA reads TGTGCCAGCTCAGAGGGGTTGGGCACTGAAGCTTTCTTT.

The V call is TRBV4-2, the J call TRBJ2-7; unclear D gene. CDR1 is LGHNA, CDR2 YNFKEQ, per germline. The ends were cut back, 1 base at V and 3 bases at J, with 16 bases in the middle. The CDR3 runs to 16 residues. The CDR3 protein is CASSQGLRNSDYEQYF. CDR3 DNA: TGTGCCAGCAGCCAAGGTCTTAGGAACTCGGACTACGAGCAGTACTTC.

The chain joins TRBV19 to TRBJ1-1; TRBD1 matches 8 bases. Germline lookup yields CDR1 LNHDA and CDR2 SQIVND (reference sequence). The CDR3 extends over 14 amino acids. Trimming cost V 5 bases and J 3 bases; bases outside gene matches: 5. The CDR3 bases are TGTGCCAGTAGTCCAGCGGGACAGGACACTGAAGCTTTCTTT. Residues: CASSPAGQDTEAFF.

The chain has TRBV12-5 and TRBJ2-2; a weak D match, TRBD2 (6 bases). Per the germline V gene, CDR1 is LGHNT and CDR2 is FRNRAP. The CDR3 length is 14 residues. V was cut by 2 bases and J by 7 bases, with 11 bases left in between. The CDR3 sequence: CASGLSGTHGELFF. Written as DNA, the CDR3 is TGTGCTAGTGGTTTGTCCGGGACTCACGGGGAGCTGTTTTTT.

The chain recombines TRBV25-1 with TRBJ1-4; D uncertain. Germline V gene sequence: CDR1 MGHDK, CDR2 SYGVNS. CDR3 length: 15 residues. V gave up 3 bases and J gave up 8 bases, with 16 bases separating them. Written as DNA, the CDR3 is TGTGCCAGCAGTGATTTGCGGTTAGGAAGGGAAAAACTGTTTTTT. This sequence encodes CASSDLRLGREKLFF.

The chain combines TRBV9 with TRBJ2-5, with D uncertain. Germline V gives CDR1 SGDLS, CDR2 YYNGEE. With 2 bases removed from V and 7 bases from J, the gap between germline ends came to 12 bases. The CDR3 is 13 residues long. CDR3 region: CASSVVDEGTQYF. The CDR3, as DNA: TGTGCCAGCAGCGTCGTGGACGAAGGGACCCAGTACTTC. The variable domain in full, completed from reference TRBV9 and TRBJ2-5, reads DSGVTQTPKHLITATGQRVTLRCSPRSGDLSVYWYQQSLDQGLQFLIQYYNGEERAKGNILERFSAQQFPDLHSELNLSSLELGDSALYFCASSVVDEGTQYFGPGTRLLVL.

The chain couples TRBV12-3 or TRBV12-4 to TRBJ1-1; D is undetermined. V lost 4 bases and J lost 1, with 4 bases in between. CDR3 length equals 12 residues. The CDR3, as DNA: TGTGCCAGCAGTTGGCCGAACACTGAAGCTTTCTTT. Encoded protein: CASSWPNTEAFF.

The gene calls are TRBV30 and TRBJ1-3, with D uncertain. V gave up 4 bases and J gave up 0 bases, with 7 bases separating them. Germline loops: CDR1 GTSNPN, CDR2 SVGIG (reference sequence). The length of the CDR3 is 13 residues. This chain's CDR3 is CAWTGDSGNTIYF. The CDR3 nucleotides are TGTGCCTGGACAGGAGACTCTGGAAACACCATATATTTT.

This clone has only one observation. The chain is built from TRBV2 and TRBJ2-7, with D unresolved. CDR3 length: 13 amino acids. The germline V gene has CDR1 SNHLY and CDR2 FYNNEI. Trimming took 9 bases from V and 7 from J, leaving 19 bases between them. For the CDR3, the DNA is TGTGCCAGTCTTGTGGGCAGTCAAGGAGAGCAGTACTTC. Residues: CASLVGSQGEQYF.

V and J are TRBV4-2 and TRBJ1-1; possible D gene TRBD1, 6 bases. V shed 0 bases and J shed 5 bases, with 13 bases lying between them. Germline lookup yields CDR1 LGHNA and CDR2 YNFKEQ. This CDR3 has 15 residues. The CDR3 here is CASSQDQGKRTEAFF. For the CDR3, the DNA is TGTGCCAGCAGCCAAGATCAGGGGAAGAGGACTGAAGCTTTCTTT.

V is TRBV7-2 and J is TRBJ1-4; D unresolved. CDR1 and CDR2 from the germline V gene are SGHTA and FQGNSA. This CDR3 comprises 16 residues. Trimming shortened V by 3 bases and J by 8 bases, and 19 bases separated the two germline ends. Written as DNA, the CDR3 is TGTGCCAGCAGCTTTTGGGGTACCCCCGCGAAGGAAAAACTGTTTTTT. Translated, it gives CASSFWGTPAKEKLFF.

This clone was counted a few times. The rearrangement links TRBV6-2 or TRBV6-3 to TRBJ1-1; the D is unclear. Germline V gene lookup returns CDR1 MNHEY and CDR2 SVGEGT. The CDR3 is made up of 14 amino acids. Trimming removed 0 bases from V and 1 base from J, with 6 bases in between. DNA of the CDR3: TGTGCCAGCAGTTACTCTCCAGGGAACACTGAAGCTTTCTTT. Protein product: CASSYSPGNTEAFF.

The chain carries TRBV6-6 and TRBJ1-1; 7 positions agree with TRBD1. The CDR3 spans 12 residues. The V and J ends lost 4 bases and 6 bases, in that order; junction bases with no gene match: 2. Germline CDR1 is MNHNY and CDR2 is SVGAGI (reference sequence). The DNA of the CDR3 is TGTGCCAGCAGTTTTGGACAGGCTGAAGCTTTCTTT. Amino acid sequence: CASSFGQAEAFF.

CDR3 in DNA: TGCGCCAGCAGCCGCGCCTCAACAGATATGAACACTGAAGCTTTCTTT. This gives the protein CASSRASTDMNTEAFF. The V call is TRBV4-1, the J call TRBJ1-1; no clear D. Per the germline V gene, CDR1 is MGHRA and CDR2 is YSYEKL. The CDR3 loop spans 16 amino acids. With 4 bases removed from V and 0 bases from J, the gap between germline ends came to 15 bases.

The chain combines TRBV28 with TRBJ1-5, with D perhaps matching TRBD1 (6 bases). CDR1 is MDHEN and CDR2 is SYDVKM in the germline V gene. CDR3 length: 17 residues. The V gene lost 5 bases and the J gene lost 1 base, with 18 bases spanning the gap. CDR3 nucleotide sequence: TGTGCCAGCAGTAGCCCCGGGACACTCGGGAGCAATCAGCCCCAGCATTTT. Protein product: CASSSPGTLGSNQPQHF.

The CDR3 here is CSVESPGSEQYF. The CDR3 coding sequence is TGCAGCGTTGAATCCCCAGGTAGCGAGCAGTACTTC. The chain couples TRBV29-1 to TRBJ2-7; D not resolved. Germline V gene data show CDR1 as SQVTM and CDR2 as ANQGSEA. The CDR3 loop spans 12 amino acids. Trimming removed 2 bases from V and 6 bases from J, with 11 bases in between.

The chain recombines TRBV6-6 with TRBJ1-5; a possible D gene is TRBD1 (5 bases). Germline CDR1 reads MNHNY; CDR2 reads SVGAGI (reference sequence). With 2 bases removed from V and 0 bases from J, the gap between germline ends came to 8 bases. The CDR3 has 15 amino acids. The CDR3 DNA follows: TGTGCCAGCAGTTACCGCAGGGATAGCAATCAGCCCCAGCATTTT. Translated, it gives CASSYRRDSNQPQHF.

The chain is built from TRBV7-9 and TRBJ1-2, with 11 bases identical to TRBD1. V was pared by 3 bases and J by 4 bases, with 4 bases of the junction left unmatched. There are 15 residues in the CDR3. CDR1 and CDR2 from the germline V gene are SEHNR and FQNEAQ (reference sequence). The CDR3: CASSFGTGGLYGYTF. The CDR3 nucleotides read TGTGCCAGCAGCTTCGGGACAGGGGGTCTCTATGGCTACACCTTC. The full variable domain, its missing parts supplied by reference TRBV7-9 and TRBJ1-2, is DTGVSQNPRHKITKRGQNVTFRCDPISEHNRLYWYRQTLGQGPEFLTYFQNEAQLEKSRLLSDRFSAERPKGSFSTLEIQRTEQGDSAMYLCASSFGTGGLYGYTFGSGTRLTVV.

The J gene is TRBJ1-2, the V gene TRBV10-3, with D uncertain. The CDR3 runs to 11 residues. V gave up 6 bases and J gave up 7 bases, with 9 bases separating them. Germline V lookup: CDR1 ENHRY, CDR2 SYGVKD. The CDR3 sequence is CAIRKGIGYTF. The CDR3 DNA sequence: TGTGCCATCAGGAAGGGTATTGGCTACACCTTC.

For this clone: At one end, the junction sequence differs from germline, possibly due to a read error. The rearrangement joins TRBV12-3 or TRBV12-4 to TRBJ2-3, with D perhaps TRBD1 or TRBD2 (7 bases each). The CDR3 is 11 residues long. The chain's CDR3 is CATQGGTAGDF. The CDR3 DNA follows: TGTGCCACCCAGGGGGGCACCGCGGGGGATTTT.

The rearrangement joins TRBV7-9 to TRBJ1-6, with D maybe TRBD1 (5 bases). The CDR3 has 15 residues. Germline lookup yields CDR1 SEHNR and CDR2 FQNEAQ (reference sequence). Trimming pared 2 bases from V and 6 bases from J, leaving 11 bases between. CDR3 residues: CASSLFGTANSPLHF. The CDR3 DNA reads TGTGCCAGCAGCTTATTCGGGACGGCTAATTCACCCCTCCACTTT.